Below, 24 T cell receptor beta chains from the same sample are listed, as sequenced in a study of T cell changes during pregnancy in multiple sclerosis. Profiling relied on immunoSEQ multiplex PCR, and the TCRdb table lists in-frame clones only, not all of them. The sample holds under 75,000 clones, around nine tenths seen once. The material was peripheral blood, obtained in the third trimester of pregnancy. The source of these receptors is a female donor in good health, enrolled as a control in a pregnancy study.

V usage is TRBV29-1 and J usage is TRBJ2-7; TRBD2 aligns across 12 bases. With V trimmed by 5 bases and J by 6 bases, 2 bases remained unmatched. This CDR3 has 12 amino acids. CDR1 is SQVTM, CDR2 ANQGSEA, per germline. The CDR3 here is CSVLAGGPEQYF. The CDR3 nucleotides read TGCAGCGTTCTAGCGGGGGGGCCCGAGCAGTACTTC.

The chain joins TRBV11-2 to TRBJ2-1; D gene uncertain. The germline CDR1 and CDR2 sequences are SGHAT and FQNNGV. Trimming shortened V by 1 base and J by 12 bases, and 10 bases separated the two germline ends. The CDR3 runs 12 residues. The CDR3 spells CASSLGSGGQFF. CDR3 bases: TGTGCCAGCAGCTTAGGTTCCGGCGGGCAGTTCTTC.

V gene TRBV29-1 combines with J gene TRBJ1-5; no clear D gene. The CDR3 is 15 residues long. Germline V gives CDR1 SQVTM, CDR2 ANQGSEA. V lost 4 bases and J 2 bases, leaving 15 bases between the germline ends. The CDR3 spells CSVADGLLGNQPQHF. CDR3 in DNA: TGCAGCGTTGCCGATGGCCTTCTCGGCAATCAGCCCCAGCATTTT.

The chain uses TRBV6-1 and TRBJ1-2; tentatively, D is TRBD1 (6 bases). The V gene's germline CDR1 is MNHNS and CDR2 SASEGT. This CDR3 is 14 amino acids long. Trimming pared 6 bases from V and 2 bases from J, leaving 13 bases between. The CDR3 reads CASSSPDRNYGYTF. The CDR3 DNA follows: TGTGCCAGCAGCTCACCGGACAGAAACTATGGCTACACCTTC.

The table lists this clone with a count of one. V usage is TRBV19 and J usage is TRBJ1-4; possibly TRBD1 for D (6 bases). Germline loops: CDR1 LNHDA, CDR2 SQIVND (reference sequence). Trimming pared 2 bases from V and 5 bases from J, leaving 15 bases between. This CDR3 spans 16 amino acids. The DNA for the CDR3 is TGTGCCAGTAGTATAAATGGCTGGACAGAGAATGAAAAACTGTTTTTT. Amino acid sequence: CASSINGWTENEKLFF.

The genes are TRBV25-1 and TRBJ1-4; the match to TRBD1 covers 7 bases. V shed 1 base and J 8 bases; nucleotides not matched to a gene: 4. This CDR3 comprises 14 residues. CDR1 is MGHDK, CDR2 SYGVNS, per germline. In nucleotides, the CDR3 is TGTGCCAGCAGTGAATTCAGGGGGTTAGAAAAACTGTTTTTT. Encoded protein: CASSEFRGLEKLFF. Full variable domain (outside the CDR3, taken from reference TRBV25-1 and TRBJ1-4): EADIYQTPRYLVIGTGKKITLECSQTMGHDKMYWYQQDPGMELHLIHYSYGVNSTEKGDLSSESTVSRIRTEHFPLTLESARPSHTSQYLCASSEFRGLEKLFFGSGTQLSVL.

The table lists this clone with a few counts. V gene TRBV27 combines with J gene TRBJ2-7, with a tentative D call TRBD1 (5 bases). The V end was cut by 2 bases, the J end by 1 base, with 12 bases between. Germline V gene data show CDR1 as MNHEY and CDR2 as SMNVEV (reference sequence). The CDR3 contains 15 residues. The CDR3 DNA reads TGTGCCAGCAGTTTAACTCCAGGGCGTTCCTACGAGCAGTACTTC. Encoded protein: CASSLTPGRSYEQYF.

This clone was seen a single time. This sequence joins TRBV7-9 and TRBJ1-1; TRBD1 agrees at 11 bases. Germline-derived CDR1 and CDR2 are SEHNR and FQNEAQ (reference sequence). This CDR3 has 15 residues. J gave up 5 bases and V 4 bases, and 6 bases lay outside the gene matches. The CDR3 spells CASSWWTGGSTEAFF. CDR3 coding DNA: TGTGCCAGCAGCTGGTGGACAGGGGGCTCTACTGAAGCTTTCTTT. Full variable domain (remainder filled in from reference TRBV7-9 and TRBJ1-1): DTGVSQNPRHKITKRGQNVTFRCDPISEHNRLYWYRQTLGQGPEFLTYFQNEAQLEKSRLLSDRFSAERPKGSFSTLEIQRTEQGDSAMYLCASSWWTGGSTEAFFGQGTRLTVV.

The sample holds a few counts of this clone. The CDR3 loop is CASTIQLQGSNQPQHF. As DNA, the CDR3 is TGTGCCAGCACCATCCAATTACAGGGAAGCAATCAGCCCCAGCATTTT. The chain carries TRBV5-4 and TRBJ1-5; TRBD1 is a possible D gene (6 bases). The V end was cut by 6 bases, the J end by 1 base, with 17 bases between. CDR1 is SGHNT, CDR2 YYREEE, per germline (reference sequence). The CDR3 has 16 residues.

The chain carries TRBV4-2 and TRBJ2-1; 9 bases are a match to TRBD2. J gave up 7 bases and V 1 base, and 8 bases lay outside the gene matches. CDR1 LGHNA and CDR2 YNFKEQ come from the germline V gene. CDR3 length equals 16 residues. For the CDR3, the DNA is TGTGCCAGCAGCCAAGTCAAGCGGGAGGAGAGGAATGAGCAGTTCTTC. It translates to CASSQVKREERNEQFF.

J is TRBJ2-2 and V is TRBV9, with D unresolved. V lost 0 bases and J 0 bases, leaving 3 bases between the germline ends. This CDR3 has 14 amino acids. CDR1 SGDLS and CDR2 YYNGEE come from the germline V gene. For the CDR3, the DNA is TGTGCCAGCAGCGTAGCGGCGAACACCGGGGAGCTGTTTTTT. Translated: CASSVAANTGELFF.

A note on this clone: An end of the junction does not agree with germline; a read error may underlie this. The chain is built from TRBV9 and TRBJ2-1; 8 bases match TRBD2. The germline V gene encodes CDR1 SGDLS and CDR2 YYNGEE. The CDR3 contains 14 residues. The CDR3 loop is CASSPGTSLNQQFF. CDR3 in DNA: TGTGCCAGCAGCCCCGGGACTAGTCTCAATCAGCAGTTCTTC.

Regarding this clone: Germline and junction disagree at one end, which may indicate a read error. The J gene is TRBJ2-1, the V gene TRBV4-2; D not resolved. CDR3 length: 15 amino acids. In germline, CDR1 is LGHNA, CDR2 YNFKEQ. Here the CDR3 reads CASSQVNVQYIEQFF. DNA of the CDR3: TGTGCCAGCAGCCAAGTTAATGTCCAGTACATTGAGCAGTTCTTC.

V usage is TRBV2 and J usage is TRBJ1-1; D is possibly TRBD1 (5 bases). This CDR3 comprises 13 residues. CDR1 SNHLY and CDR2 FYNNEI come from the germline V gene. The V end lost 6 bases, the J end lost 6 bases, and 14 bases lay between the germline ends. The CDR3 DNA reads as TGTGCCAGCAGAGTCTACACAGGCCCTGAAGCTTTCTTT. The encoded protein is CASRVYTGPEAFF.

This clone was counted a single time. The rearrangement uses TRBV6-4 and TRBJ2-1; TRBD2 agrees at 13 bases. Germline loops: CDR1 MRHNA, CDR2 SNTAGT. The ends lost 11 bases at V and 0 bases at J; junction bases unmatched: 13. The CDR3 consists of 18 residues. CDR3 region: CALIPGLAGTFSYNEQFF. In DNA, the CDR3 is TGTGCCCTGATCCCGGGACTAGCGGGGACCTTCTCCTACAATGAGCAGTTCTTC.

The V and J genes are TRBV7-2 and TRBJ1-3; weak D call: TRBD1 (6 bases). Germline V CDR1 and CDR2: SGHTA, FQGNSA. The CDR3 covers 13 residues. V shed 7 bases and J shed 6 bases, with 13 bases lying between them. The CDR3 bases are TGTGCCAGCACCTTTAAGGGGGAAAACACCATATATTTT. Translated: CASTFKGENTIYF.

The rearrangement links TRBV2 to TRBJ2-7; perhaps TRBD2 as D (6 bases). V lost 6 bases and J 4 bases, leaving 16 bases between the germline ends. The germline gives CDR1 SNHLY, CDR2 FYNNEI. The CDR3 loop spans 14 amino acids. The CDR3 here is CASRVRRDLYEQYF. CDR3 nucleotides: TGTGCCAGCAGAGTACGCCGGGACTTGTACGAGCAGTACTTC.

The CDR3 DNA reads as TGTGCCAGCAGCTCCGGGACAGGGGAAGAGACCCAGTACTTC. Residues: CASSSGTGEETQYF. The V and J genes are TRBV11-1 and TRBJ2-5, with 10 bases identical to TRBD1. This CDR3 comprises 14 residues. The V gene end was trimmed by 4 bases and the J gene end by 3 bases; junction bases not matched to a gene: 2. The germline CDR1 and CDR2 sequences are SGHAT and FQDESV (reference sequence).

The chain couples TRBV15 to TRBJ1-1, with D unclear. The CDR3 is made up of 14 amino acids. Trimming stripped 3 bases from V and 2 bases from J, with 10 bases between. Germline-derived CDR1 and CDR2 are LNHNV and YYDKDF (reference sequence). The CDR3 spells CATSRYGGNTEAFF. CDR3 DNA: TGTGCCACCAGCAGGTATGGAGGAAACACTGAAGCTTTCTTT.

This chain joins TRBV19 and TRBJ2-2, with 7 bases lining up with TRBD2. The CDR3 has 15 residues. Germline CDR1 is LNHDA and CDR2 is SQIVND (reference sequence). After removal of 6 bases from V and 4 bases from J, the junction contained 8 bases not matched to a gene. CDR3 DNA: TGTGCCAGTAGCCCATTGGGGGGGAGCACCGGGGAGCTGTTTTTT. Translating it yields CASSPLGGSTGELFF. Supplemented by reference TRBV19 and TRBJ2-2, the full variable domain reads DGGITQSPKYLFRKEGQNVTLSCEQNLNHDAMYWYRQDPGQGLRLIYYSQIVNDFQKGDIAEGYSVSREKKESFPLTVTSAQKNPTAFYLCASSPLGGSTGELFFGEGSRLTVL.

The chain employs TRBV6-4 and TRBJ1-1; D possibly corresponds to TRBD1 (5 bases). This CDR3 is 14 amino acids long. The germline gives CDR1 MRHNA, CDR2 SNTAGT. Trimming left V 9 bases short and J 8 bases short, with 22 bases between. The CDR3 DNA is TGTGCCAGTACCCGGGACCCTGGAGGGTCAGAAGCTTTCTTT. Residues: CASTRDPGGSEAFF.

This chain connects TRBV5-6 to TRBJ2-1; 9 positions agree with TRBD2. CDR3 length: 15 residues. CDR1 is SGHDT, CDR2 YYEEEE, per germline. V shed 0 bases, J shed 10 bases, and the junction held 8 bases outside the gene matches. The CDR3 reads CASSLGLAGSREQFF. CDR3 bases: TGTGCCAGCAGCTTGGGGCTAGCGGGGTCTAGGGAGCAGTTCTTC.

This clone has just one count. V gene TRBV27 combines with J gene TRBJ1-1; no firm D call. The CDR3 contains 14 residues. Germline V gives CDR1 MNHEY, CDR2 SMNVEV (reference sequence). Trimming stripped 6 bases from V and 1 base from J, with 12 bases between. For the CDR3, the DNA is TGTGCCAGCAGGGAACAGAACCCGAACACTGAAGCTTTCTTT. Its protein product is CASREQNPNTEAFF.

CDR3 nucleotides: TGTGCCAGTAGGCCAAGCGGGGGAATAACAGATACGCAGTATTTT. It codes for CASRPSGGITDTQYF. This rearrangement joins TRBV19 to TRBJ2-3, with 8 bases that match TRBD2. This CDR3 has 15 residues. The germline gives CDR1 LNHDA, CDR2 SQIVND (reference sequence). Trimming at V came to 6 bases and at J to 3 bases, leaving 8 bases not matched to a gene.